The 18 T cell receptor beta chains listed next were all sequenced from one sample in a study of technical replicates of blood from a handful of donors. Produced via immunoSEQ multiplex PCR; TCRdb's table is partial and in-frame only. The sample includes under 15,000 clones, 79% of them seen just once. Sequencing was carried out using PBMCs. The source is a human donor in good health.

In this sample, this clone turned up a few times. This chain joins TRBV19 and TRBJ2-2; 8 bases are shared with TRBD2. CDR1 is LNHDA and CDR2 is SQIVND in the germline V gene (reference sequence). The CDR3 consists of 15 residues. V trimming: 7 bases; J trimming: 5 bases; junction bases outside the gene matches: 9. CDR3 sequence: CASTLPREGTGELFF. The DNA of the CDR3 is TGTGCCAGTACCCTACCTCGGGAGGGGACCGGGGAGCTGTTTTTT.

This clone turned up a few times. The genes are TRBV19 and TRBJ1-4, with D perhaps matching TRBD1 (6 bases). V shed 7 bases and J shed 6 bases, with 21 bases lying between them. Germline CDR1 LNHDA, CDR2 SQIVND (reference sequence). The CDR3 loop spans 16 amino acids. CDR3 sequence: CASNSQQGTWDEKLFF. DNA for the CDR3: TGTGCCAGTAACTCGCAACAGGGAACGTGGGATGAAAAACTGTTTTTT.

The chain combines TRBV18 with TRBJ2-1; 9 positions agree with TRBD2. The CDR3 totals 17 residues. Trimming at V came to 3 bases and at J to 0 bases, leaving 6 bases not matched to a gene. Germline V gene sequence: CDR1 KGHSH, CDR2 LQKENI. CDR3 nucleotide sequence: TGTGCCAGCTCACCCGCGACTAGCGGAAGCTCCTACAATGAGCAGTTCTTC. It yields the protein CASSPATSGSSYNEQFF. Looking up the rest from reference TRBV18 and TRBJ2-1 gives the full variable domain: NAGVMQNPRHLVRRRGQEARLRCSPMKGHSHVYWYRQLPEEGLKFMVYLQKENIIDESGMPKERFSAEFPKEGPSILRIQQVVRGDSAAYFCASSPATSGSSYNEQFFGPGTRLTVL.

The chain recombines TRBV5-1 with TRBJ2-4; perhaps TRBD1 as D (6 bases). The CDR3 extends over 14 amino acids. V lost 1 base and J lost 4, with 9 bases in between. Germline CDR1 SGHRS, CDR2 YFSETQ. CDR3 nucleotides: TGCGCCAGCAGCTTGCCCGACAGGAAAAACATTCAGTACTTC. This codes for CASSLPDRKNIQYF.

This clone has just one count. The chain has TRBV27 and TRBJ2-7; the D gene is possibly TRBD1 (6 bases). The CDR3 length is 14 residues. Trimming shortened V by 0 bases and J by 6 bases, and 12 bases separated the two germline ends. The germline gives CDR1 MNHEY, CDR2 SMNVEV (reference sequence). The CDR3 sequence is CASSLSVQGSEQYF. The CDR3 DNA is TGTGCCAGCAGTTTATCGGTACAGGGTTCCGAGCAGTACTTC.

The chain has TRBV2 and TRBJ2-5, with D tentatively TRBD2 (6 bases). From germline, CDR1 is SNHLY and CDR2 FYNNEI. V was shortened by 4 bases and J by 5 bases, with 14 bases between the two germline ends. The CDR3 spans 14 residues. Written as DNA, the CDR3 is TGTGCCAGCAGTGCAGTAGGACTACTGGAGACCCAGTACTTC. Translation gives CASSAVGLLETQYF.

This chain links TRBV5-4 with TRBJ2-6, with TRBD1 identical over 9 bases. The germline CDR1 and CDR2 sequences are SGHNT and YYREEE (reference sequence). This CDR3 has 18 residues. Germline trimming cut 3 bases from V and 3 bases from J; bases unmatched to any gene: 10. The CDR3 reads CASSSRDRAKGGANVLTF. CDR3 DNA sequence: TGTGCCAGCAGCTCCCGGGACAGGGCGAAAGGTGGGGCCAACGTCCTGACTTTC.

CDR3 DNA sequence: TGTGCCAGCAGCCACGGACAGGGGGTAGATCAGCCCCAGCATTTT. Its translation is CASSHGQGVDQPQHF. The chain carries TRBV2 and TRBJ1-5; TRBD1 agrees at 10 bases. The CDR3 runs 15 residues. Trimming cost V 6 bases and J 5 bases; bases outside gene matches: 7. The germline V gene has CDR1 SNHLY and CDR2 FYNNEI.

The chain combines TRBV6-1 with TRBJ2-7; D possibly corresponds to TRBD1 (5 bases). Germline V CDR1 and CDR2: MNHNS, SASEGT. CDR3 length: 15 amino acids. The V and J ends lost 0 bases and 2 bases respectively, with 11 bases between them. CDR3: CASSEAETGPYEQYF. CDR3 sequence (DNA): TGTGCCAGCAGTGAAGCTGAAACAGGTCCCTACGAGCAGTACTTC.

In this sample, this clone turned up a few times. The chain joins TRBV7-8 to TRBJ2-1, with no clear D. The V gene lost 8 bases and the J gene lost 2 bases, with 10 bases spanning the gap. CDR1 is SGHVS and CDR2 is FQNEAQ in the germline V gene. This CDR3 comprises 13 residues. DNA of the CDR3: TGTGCCAGCCTTCTTTTCGCCTACAATGAGCAGTTCTTC. Encoded protein: CASLLFAYNEQFF.

The J gene is TRBJ1-1, the V gene TRBV27, with 7 bases lining up with TRBD1. Germline CDR1 and CDR2: MNHEY and SMNVEV (reference sequence). The CDR3 extends over 14 amino acids. The V and J ends lost 5 bases and 2 bases, in that order; junction bases with no gene match: 5. CDR3 residues: CASSPYRGNTEAFF. The CDR3 DNA reads TGTGCCAGCAGTCCGTACAGGGGCAACACTGAAGCTTTCTTT.

V usage is TRBV4-1 and J usage is TRBJ2-7; D possibly corresponds to TRBD2 (5 bases). The CDR3 runs to 15 residues. Trimming removed 1 base at V and 5 bases at J, with 15 bases between. Germline CDR1 MGHRA, CDR2 YSYEKL. CDR3 in amino acids: CASSQGMLASNEQYF. CDR3 DNA: TGCGCCAGCAGCCAAGGGATGCTAGCTTCCAACGAGCAGTACTTC.

This clone came up a few times. The chain couples TRBV30 to TRBJ1-3; perhaps TRBD1 as D (5 bases). The CDR3 runs 13 residues. V was shortened by 2 bases and J by 7 bases, with 12 bases between the two germline ends. CDR1 GTSNPN and CDR2 SVGIG come from the germline V gene (reference sequence). CDR3 DNA sequence: TGTGCCTGGAGTAATCAGGCAGGGAACACCATATATTTT. Its protein product is CAWSNQAGNTIYF.

This rearrangement joins TRBV28 to TRBJ1-3; tentative D call: TRBD1 (6 bases). V lost 3 bases and J lost 6, with 15 bases in between. This CDR3 is 15 amino acids long. Germline V gene data show CDR1 as MDHEN and CDR2 as SYDVKM. Here the CDR3 reads CASSLAGGSENTIYF. The DNA of the CDR3 is TGTGCCAGCAGTTTGGCGGGGGGCTCGGAAAACACCATATATTTT.

The CDR3 nucleotides read TGTGCCAGCTCACCAGGGGGCGGGAGCTCCTACGAGCAGTACTTC. It codes for CASSPGGGSSYEQYF. This chain uses TRBV18 with TRBJ2-7; D may be TRBD2 (7 bases). CDR3 length: 15 amino acids. Deletions cut 2 bases from V and 0 bases from J, with 11 bases between. Germline assignment: CDR1 KGHSH and CDR2 LQKENI.

The chain combines TRBV7-6 with TRBJ2-1; D remains ambiguous. The CDR3 consists of 12 residues. Germline V gene lookup returns CDR1 SGHVS and CDR2 FNYEAQ. Trimming removed 1 base from V and 5 bases from J, with 3 bases in between. CDR3 residues: CASSLGHNEQFF. CDR3 nucleotide sequence: TGTGCCAGCAGCTTAGGGCACAATGAGCAGTTCTTC.

V is TRBV4-2 and J is TRBJ2-7, with 8 bases matching TRBD2. Trimming at V came to 0 bases and at J to 4 bases, leaving 11 bases not matched to a gene. The CDR3 has 17 residues. Germline assignment: CDR1 LGHNA and CDR2 YNFKEQ. The DNA for the CDR3 is TGTGCCAGCAGCCAAGAAGGGCTAGCGGGTTTCGTATACGAGCAGTACTTC. The encoded protein is CASSQEGLAGFVYEQYF.

This clone appeared once. The chain is built from TRBV15 and TRBJ2-3, with TRBD2 matching over 7 bases. V shed 0 bases, J shed 2 bases, and the junction held 8 bases outside the gene matches. CDR1 and CDR2 from the germline V gene are LNHNV and YYDKDF (reference sequence). This CDR3 contains 17 residues. CDR3 amino acids: CATSREQAGNPTDTQYF. The DNA for the CDR3 is TGTGCCACCAGCAGAGAGCAAGCGGGGAACCCCACAGATACGCAGTATTTT.